The 7 T cell receptor beta chains below were found in one sample sequenced in a study of neurological immune-mediated disorders. The time point here: longitudinal time-point 3. TCRdb re-called the 5' RACE reads through MiXCR, storing one row per CDR3 protein. This table has under 100,000 distinct CDR3 sequences, around 4.7% appearing once. The sequenced sample consisted of PBMCs. Receptors were obtained from a woman in her fifties or sixties with multiple sclerosis.

This clonotype was picked up many times. The chain recombines TRBV11-2 with TRBJ2-5; TRBD1 matches 9 bases. This CDR3 spans 13 amino acids. The V and J ends lost 6 bases and 4 bases, in that order; junction bases with no gene match: 3. Germline values: CDR1 SGHAT, CDR2 FQNNGV. CDR3 in amino acids: CASSQQGAETQYF. The CDR3 DNA follows: TGTGCCAGCAGTCAACAGGGGGCAGAGACCCAGTACTTC. Full variable domain (rest looked up from reference TRBV11-2 and TRBJ2-5): EAGVAQSPRYKIIEKRQSVAFWCNPISGHATLYWYQQILGQGPKLLIQFQNNGVVDDSQLPKDRFSAERLKGVDSTLKIQPAKLEDSAVYLCASSQQGAETQYFGPGTRLLVL.

Many counts were recorded for this clonotype. The chain has TRBV2 and TRBJ1-1, with a tentative D call TRBD1 (5 bases). V gave up 2 bases and J gave up 6 bases, with 10 bases separating them. The CDR3 is 13 residues long. CDR1 is SNHLY, CDR2 FYNNEI, per germline. The CDR3 bases are TGTGCCAGCAGTGAACGGGACTACTCTGAAGCTTTCTTT. Amino acid sequence: CASSERDYSEAFF.

This clonotype showed up many times. The chain recombines TRBV7-8 with TRBJ1-5, with 11 bases matching TRBD1. Germline V lookup: CDR1 SGHVS, CDR2 FQNEAQ. V was pared by 5 bases and J by 6 bases, with 6 bases of the junction left unmatched. The CDR3 contains 15 residues. DNA for the CDR3: TGTGCCAGCAGCCCGGGGACAGGGGGGGGTCAGCCCCAGCATTTT. Protein product: CASSPGTGGGQPQHF.

This clonotype was seen at least ten times. This sequence joins TRBV14 and TRBJ1-6, with D unresolved. The germline V and J ends were trimmed by 2 bases and 14 bases, with 16 bases remaining between them. Per the germline V gene, CDR1 is SGHDN and CDR2 is FVKESK. This CDR3 is built from 14 residues. The CDR3 sequence: CASSQSVSIEALHF. CDR3 DNA: TGTGCCAGCAGCCAATCGGTTTCGATTGAGGCCCTCCACTTT.

This clonotype has a count of ten or more. This sequence joins TRBV5-1 and TRBJ2-7; TRBD2 might be the D (5 bases). Between the trimmed V and J ends, which lost 0 bases and 0 bases, there was a span of 10 bases. This CDR3 spans 15 amino acids. Germline-derived CDR1 and CDR2 are SGHRS and YFSETQ. CDR3: CASSLAGGYSYEQYF. The CDR3 coding sequence is TGCGCCAGCAGCTTGGCCGGCGGGTACTCCTACGAGCAGTACTTC.

The table lists this clonotype with many counts. This chain links TRBV11-1 with TRBJ2-1; D remains ambiguous. Germline V gene sequence: CDR1 SGHAT, CDR2 FQDESV (reference sequence). The CDR3 sequence is 15 residues long. V shed 3 bases and J shed 2 bases, with 11 bases lying between them. The CDR3 sequence is CASSFQNRAYNEQFF. CDR3 bases: TGTGCCAGCAGCTTTCAGAACCGAGCCTACAATGAGCAGTTCTTC.

This clonotype was observed at least ten times. V and J are TRBV3-1 and TRBJ1-5, with D hard to call. Germline V CDR1 and CDR2: LGHDT, YNNKEL (reference sequence). V was clipped by 2 bases and J by 6 bases, with 11 bases between them. This CDR3 comprises 14 residues. CDR3 DNA: TGTGCCAGCAGCCAACGACGGTCAACTCAGCCCCAGCATTTT. Translation: CASSQRRSTQPQHF.